The clone carrying this TCR beta chain has just a few counts. Its antigen is undetermined. Methods used by the authors: Built for papillary thyroid cancer, a distant-metastasis classifier drew on CDR3 differences across clinicopathological groups. TCRdb re-clonotyped the PCR reads through MiXCR. For this entry, the V and J calls and clone size follow TCRdb and not the study's own pipeline. The sample comprises just over 70,000 clones, around 20% of which are singletons, and around 13% rests with the top ten. The entry originates in a study of metastatic and nonmetastatic thyroid tumors. Overall study context: Samples came from malignant and benign thyroid patients, and repertoires were compared across blood and tumor or nodule tissue.

Findings and limits, study-wide: The study reportedly found significantly higher TCR beta diversity in malignant thyroid tumors than benign nodules, in blood and tumor.

Thyroid surgery had not been preceded by any treatment in any patient. This CDR3 has 15 residues. Deletions cut 0 bases from V and 7 bases from J, with 15 bases between. The V gene's germline CDR1 is MNHEY and CDR2 SVGEGT. Sequenced: blood. The chain uses TRBV6-2 or TRBV6-3 and TRBJ1-2; a possible D gene is TRBD1 (5 bases). This sequence originates from a female donor with papillary thyroid cancer or a benign thyroid nodule (not recorded which). Some clones in this sample may be carry-over from other donors' samples. The CDR3 sequence is CASSYSGGRGFGYTF. The CDR3 DNA reads as TGTGCCAGCAGTTACTCGGGGGGGAGAGGGTTTGGCTACACCTTC.